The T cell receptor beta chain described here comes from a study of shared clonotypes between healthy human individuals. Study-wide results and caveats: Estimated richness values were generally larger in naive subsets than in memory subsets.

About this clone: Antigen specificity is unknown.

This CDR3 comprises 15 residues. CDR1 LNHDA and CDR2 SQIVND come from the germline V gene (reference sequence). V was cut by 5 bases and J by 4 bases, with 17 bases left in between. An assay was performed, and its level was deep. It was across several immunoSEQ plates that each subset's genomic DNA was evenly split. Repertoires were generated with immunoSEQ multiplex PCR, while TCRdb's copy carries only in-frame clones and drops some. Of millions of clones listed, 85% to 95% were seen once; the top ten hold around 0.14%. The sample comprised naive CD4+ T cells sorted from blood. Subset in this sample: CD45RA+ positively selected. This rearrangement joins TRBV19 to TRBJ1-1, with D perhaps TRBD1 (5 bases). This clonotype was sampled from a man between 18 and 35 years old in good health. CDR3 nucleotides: TGTGCCAGTAGTCCCCGGGGCGGGGAGAGCACTGAAGCTTTCTTT. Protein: CASSPRGGESTEAFF.